This TCR beta chain stems from a study of sequential checkpoint blockade in melanoma. Produced via immunoSEQ multiplex PCR; TCRdb's table is partial and in-frame only. Of 15,000 to 20,000 clones listed, approximately 60% are singletons. Treatment described: randomized to nivolumab then ipilimumab (arm A) or the reverse (arm B). None of the patients previously received DNA-damaging chemotherapy. Sorted cells were live CD3+CD8+, lacking CD19 and CD56, from PBMCs. The CDR3 length is 13 residues. The germline CDR1 and CDR2 sequences are SGHKS and YYEKEE (reference sequence). V lost 2 bases, J lost 5 bases, and 11 bases lay in between.

The V gene is TRBV5-5, the J gene TRBJ2-7; no clear D. The input for sequencing was CD8+ T cells sorted from blood (inferred from file names), taken from a patient given nivolumab and ipilimumab in sequence. The origin of this receptor is a human donor with melanoma. In nucleotides, the CDR3 is TGTGCCAGCAGCTTACTAACGACCAACGAGCAGTACTTC. Translating it yields CASSLLTTNEQYF.